This note documents a single TCR beta chain sequence. These data belong to a study of blood T cell repertoires in COVID-19. The overall study: Sites in the United States, Italy and Spain provided acute and convalescent COVID-19 samples.

The CDR3 is 14 residues long. Trimming shortened V by 4 bases and J by 5 bases, and 12 bases separated the two germline ends. Germline V gives CDR1 SGHTA, CDR2 FQGNSA. Individuals aged about 18 to 89 years were recruited from some 26 US areas. Cohort assignment relied on participant-reported clinical history. Recovered participants had two consecutive negative NP/OP PCR tests, healthcare professional clearance, or symptom resolution. TCRdb keeps only in-frame clones here, not all; method: immunoSEQ multiplex PCR. Here the sample spans just over 350,000 clones, more than 85% being singletons. The chain employs TRBV7-2 and TRBJ1-5; D gene uncertain. The specimen was PBMCs or T cells enriched from blood (not recorded which). The clonotype was recovered from a woman under 40 who had recovered from COVID-19. CDR3 bases: TGTGCCAGCAGCTCAACTTACCGTGATCAGCCCCAGCATTTT. Translating gives CASSSTYRDQPQHF.